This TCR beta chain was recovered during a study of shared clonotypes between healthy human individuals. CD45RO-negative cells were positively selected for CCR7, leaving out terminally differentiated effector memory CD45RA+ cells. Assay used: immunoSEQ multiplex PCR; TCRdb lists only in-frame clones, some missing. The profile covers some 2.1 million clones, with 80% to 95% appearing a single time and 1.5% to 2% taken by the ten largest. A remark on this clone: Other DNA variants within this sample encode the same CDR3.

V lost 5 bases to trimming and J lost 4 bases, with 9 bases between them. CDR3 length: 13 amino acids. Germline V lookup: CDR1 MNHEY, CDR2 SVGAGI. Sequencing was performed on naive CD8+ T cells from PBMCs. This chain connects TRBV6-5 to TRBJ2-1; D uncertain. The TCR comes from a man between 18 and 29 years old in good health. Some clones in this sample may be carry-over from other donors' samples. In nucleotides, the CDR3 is TGTGCCAGCAGTACCGGACCATACAATGAGCAGTTCTTC. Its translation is CASSTGPYNEQFF.